These T cell receptor beta chains were read from a single sample in a study of CD8+CD57+ T cells in acquired aplastic anemia. TCRdb ran MiXCR on the reads and lists one entry per CDR3 protein. The data show around 170,000 distinct CDR3 sequences, 40% to 55% seen once. Specimen: sorted CD4+, CD8+, or CD8+CD57+ T cells (not recorded which) from PBMCs. The receptors shown here come from a human donor in good health. CDR3s include the opening cysteine and the closing phenylalanine or tryptophan. Each record gives: CDR3 length, V gene, J gene, CDR3 protein.

14,TRBV7-2,TRBJ2-3,CASSPYQGLDTQYF
15,TRBV10-3,TRBJ1-2,CATGATGTHRYGYTF
12,TRBV29-1,TRBJ2-7,CSVGQGGLEQYF
14,TRBV12-3/TRBV12-4,TRBJ1-5,CASTAGRVNQPQHF
13,TRBV24-1,TRBJ1-2,CATQQGAPYGYTF
11,TRBV10-2,TRBJ1-2,CASSYRDGYTF
14,TRBV20-1,TRBJ2-7,CSVPGLANSYEQYF
12,TRBV2,TRBJ2-1,CASSEYTNEQFF
11,TRBV15,TRBJ2-7,CATSRGHEQYF
12,TRBV10-3,TRBJ2-7,CATGQGLNEQYF
12,TRBV11-2,TRBJ2-5,CASSPDRATQYF
16,TRBV11-2,TRBJ2-2,CASSSLAGGGAGELFF
15,TRBV4-2,TRBJ2-7,CASSTGTSNLYEQYF
15,TRBV4-1,TRBJ1-1,CASSPRDTSNTEAFF
14,TRBV11-2,TRBJ1-1,CASSLVRGNTEAFF
15,TRBV7-6,TRBJ2-7,CASSLYGTFLNEQYF
13,TRBV24-1,TRBJ2-7,CATQDRISYEQYF
12,TRBV29-1,TRBJ2-7,CSVWDSVGEQYF
13,TRBV10-3,TRBJ2-3,CAISESGADTQYF
15,TRBV19,TRBJ1-5,CASSRDRVMGQPQHF
15,TRBV18,TRBJ1-4,CASSPRTGRPEKLFF
13,TRBV4-2,TRBJ2-2,CASSSGYFGELFF
14,TRBV20-1,TRBJ1-1,CSARRQGGPTEAFF
18,TRBV4-3,TRBJ2-3,CASSQVNIRSPSTDTQYF
16,TRBV10-3,TRBJ1-5,CAISESGGAGNQPQHF
15,TRBV9,TRBJ2-1,CASSVVGGSYNEQFF
17,TRBV10-3,TRBJ1-5,CAISESSPSQGNQPQHF
16,TRBV25-1,TRBJ2-1,CASSSPSQRGYNEQFF
11,TRBV2,TRBJ2-7,CASSEYYEQYF
14,TRBV3-1,TRBJ2-3,CASSLGREADTQYF
16,TRBV11-1,TRBJ2-3,CASSSRTGTSTDTQYF